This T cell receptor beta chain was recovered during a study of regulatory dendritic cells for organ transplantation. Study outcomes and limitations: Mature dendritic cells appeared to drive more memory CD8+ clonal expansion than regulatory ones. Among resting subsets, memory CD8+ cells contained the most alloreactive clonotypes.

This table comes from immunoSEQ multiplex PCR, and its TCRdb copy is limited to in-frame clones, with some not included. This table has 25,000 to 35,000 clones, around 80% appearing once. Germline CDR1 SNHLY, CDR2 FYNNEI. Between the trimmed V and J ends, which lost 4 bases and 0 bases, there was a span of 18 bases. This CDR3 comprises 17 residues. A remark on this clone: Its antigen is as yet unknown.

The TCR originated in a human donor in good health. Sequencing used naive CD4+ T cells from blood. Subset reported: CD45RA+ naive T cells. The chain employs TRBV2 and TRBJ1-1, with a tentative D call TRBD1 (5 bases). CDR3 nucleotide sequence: TGTGCCAGCAGTGTTGGAAGGGGCAACGTAATGAACACTGAAGCTTTCTTT. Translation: CASSVGRGNVMNTEAFF.